This T cell receptor (beta chain) was captured in a study of T cell repertoires in cytomegalovirus infection. About the research overall: HLA-B-restricted CMV epitopes that are well studied, plus recently identified HLA-C-restricted ones, were used by the study. Indicated by public TCR beta signatures were CMV infection and matching HLA type.

Points on this clonotype: The target antigen is unknown.

The germline V and J ends were trimmed by 4 bases and 8 bases, with 21 bases remaining between them. The CDR3 extends over 15 amino acids. CDR1 is SGDLS, CDR2 YYNGEE, per germline. A single record per CDR3 protein comes from TCRdb applying MiXCR to the reads. The sample gives fewer than 200,000 distinct CDR3 sequences, less than 25% of which show up once; 20% to 30% is in the top ten. Overall study findings and caveats: Carriers of CMV and the relevant HLA type were discriminated by public TCR beta frequency. Dominant in the ex vivo response were TCR beta clonotypes restricted by HLA-C and specific for CMV.

This chain uses TRBV9 with TRBJ1-2, with a weak D call TRBD1 (6 bases). The specimen was CD8+ T cells from cultured PBMCs, collected from culture after CMV antigen stimulation. This TCR derives from a human donor in good health (CMV status not recorded). Some clones in this sample may be carry-over from other donors' samples. CDR3 DNA sequence: TGTGCCAGCAGCCCCAACCGAGGGGGTTGGATGGGCTACACCTTC. Translating gives CASSPNRGGWMGYTF.